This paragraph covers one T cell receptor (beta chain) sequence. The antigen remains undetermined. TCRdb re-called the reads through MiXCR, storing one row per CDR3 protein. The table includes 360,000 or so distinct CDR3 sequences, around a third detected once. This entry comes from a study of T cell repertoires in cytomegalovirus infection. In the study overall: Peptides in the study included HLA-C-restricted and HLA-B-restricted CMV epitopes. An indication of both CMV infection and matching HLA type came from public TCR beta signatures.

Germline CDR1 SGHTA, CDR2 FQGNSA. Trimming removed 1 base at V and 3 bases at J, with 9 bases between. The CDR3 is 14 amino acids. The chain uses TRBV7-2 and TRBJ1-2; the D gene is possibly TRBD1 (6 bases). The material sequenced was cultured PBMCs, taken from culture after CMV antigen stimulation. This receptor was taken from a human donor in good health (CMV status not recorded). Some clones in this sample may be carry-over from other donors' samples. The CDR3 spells CASSLDGGDYGYTF. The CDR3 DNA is TGTGCCAGCAGCTTAGACGGGGGCGACTATGGCTACACCTTC.